This is a list of T cell receptor beta chains from one sample in a study of blood T cell repertoires in COVID-19. Generated by immunoSEQ multiplex PCR, the TCRdb table keeps only in-frame clones and is missing some. The sample holds around 140,000 clones, over 70% seen once. The sample was PBMCs or T cells enriched from blood (not recorded which). These TCRs come from a man aged 50 to 59 in a cohort exposed to, infected with or recovered from COVID-19 (not recorded which). Both conserved end residues are part of each CDR3. Fields, in order: J gene, clone size, D gene, V gene, CDR3 protein, CDR3 DNA. D genes are given only for firm matches. Clone size, where shown, is once, few, many, or a class for clones that have expanded.

J gene: TRBJ1-1; clone size: NA; D gene: TRBD1; V gene: TRBV2; CDR3 protein: CARLGQGGENTEAFF; CDR3 DNA: TGTGCCAGACTTGGACAGGGAGGAGAGAACACTGAAGCTTTCTTT
J gene: TRBJ1-2; clone size: once; D gene: NA; V gene: TRBV7-8; CDR3 protein: CASSLGRSHGYTF; CDR3 DNA: TGTGCCAGCAGCTTAGGTCGGAGTCATGGCTACACCTTC
J gene: TRBJ2-7; clone size: NA; D gene: TRBD2; V gene: TRBV27; CDR3 protein: CASSRLAGSSYEQYF; CDR3 DNA: TGTGCCAGCAGCCGACTAGCGGGATCATCCTACGAGCAGTACTTC
J gene: TRBJ2-1; clone size: NA; D gene: TRBD2; V gene: TRBV6-2/TRBV6-3; CDR3 protein: CASSYSPPGGIYNEQFF; CDR3 DNA: TGTGCCAGCAGTTACTCGCCCCCGGGGGGGATTTACAATGAGCAGTTCTTC
J gene: TRBJ2-2; clone size: NA; D gene: NA; V gene: TRBV18; CDR3 protein: CASSPRQGDTGELFF; CDR3 DNA: TGTGCCAGCTCACCACGGCAGGGTGACACCGGGGAGCTGTTTTTT
J gene: TRBJ2-5; clone size: NA; D gene: NA; V gene: TRBV28; CDR3 protein: CASSLLGQLETQYF; CDR3 DNA: TGTGCCAGCAGTTTACTCGGACAGTTAGAGACCCAGTACTTC
J gene: TRBJ2-7; clone size: NA; D gene: NA; V gene: TRBV4-3; CDR3 protein: CASSQDETGSYEQYF; CDR3 DNA: TGCGCCAGCAGCCAAGACGAGACGGGCTCCTACGAGCAGTACTTC
J gene: TRBJ2-7; clone size: NA; D gene: TRBD1; V gene: TRBV27; CDR3 protein: CASSLSGTAYAQYF; CDR3 DNA: TGTGCCAGCAGTCTCTCCGGGACAGCTTACGCGCAGTACTTC
J gene: TRBJ2-5; clone size: NA; D gene: TRBD2; V gene: TRBV7-7; CDR3 protein: CASSAGTSGGAMQETQYF; CDR3 DNA: TGTGCCAGCAGCGCCGGGACTAGCGGGGGGGCTATGCAAGAGACCCAGTACTTC
J gene: TRBJ1-2; clone size: NA; D gene: NA; V gene: TRBV30; CDR3 protein: CAWSGHRDGYTF; CDR3 DNA: TGTGCCTGGAGTGGCCACAGGGACGGCTACACCTTC
J gene: TRBJ1-1; clone size: NA; D gene: TRBD1; V gene: TRBV19; CDR3 protein: CASGQGGGTEAFF; CDR3 DNA: TGTGCCAGTGGGCAGGGGGGCGGCACTGAAGCTTTCTTT
J gene: TRBJ2-7; clone size: NA; D gene: TRBD2; V gene: TRBV7-6; CDR3 protein: CASSTSGGHSYEQYF; CDR3 DNA: TGTGCCAGCAGCACTAGCGGGGGCCACTCCTACGAGCAGTACTTC
J gene: TRBJ1-4; clone size: NA; D gene: NA; V gene: TRBV29-1; CDR3 protein: CSAAEGGEKLFF; CDR3 DNA: TGCAGCGCCGCCGAGGGAGGAGAAAAACTGTTTTTT
J gene: TRBJ1-2; clone size: few; D gene: NA; V gene: TRBV5-4; CDR3 protein: CASWAATGLNYGYTF; CDR3 DNA: TGTGCCAGCTGGGCCGCAACAGGGCTAAACTATGGCTACACCTTC
J gene: TRBJ2-5; clone size: NA; D gene: TRBD1; V gene: TRBV5-4; CDR3 protein: CASSWDRGDETQYF; CDR3 DNA: TGTGCCAGCAGCTGGGACAGGGGCGACGAGACCCAGTACTTC
J gene: TRBJ2-1; clone size: NA; D gene: TRBD2; V gene: TRBV5-1; CDR3 protein: CASSFWLAGNEQFF; CDR3 DNA: TGCGCCAGCAGCTTCTGGCTAGCGGGCAATGAGCAGTTCTTC
J gene: TRBJ1-5; clone size: NA; D gene: NA; V gene: TRBV6-5; CDR3 protein: CASSSGGPYQPQHF; CDR3 DNA: TGTGCCAGCAGTTCGGGGGGCCCCTATCAGCCCCAGCATTTT
J gene: TRBJ2-5; clone size: NA; D gene: TRBD2; V gene: TRBV18; CDR3 protein: CASSPRRSGSPGETQYF; CDR3 DNA: TGTGCCAGCTCACCACGGCGTAGCGGGTCCCCCGGGGAGACCCAGTACTTC
J gene: TRBJ2-7; clone size: NA; D gene: NA; V gene: TRBV19; CDR3 protein: CASSMTATTYEQYF; CDR3 DNA: TGTGCCAGTAGTATGACAGCAACGACCTACGAGCAGTACTTC
J gene: TRBJ2-7; clone size: NA; D gene: NA; V gene: TRBV6-5; CDR3 protein: CASARSQLYEQYF; CDR3 DNA: TGTGCCAGCGCCCGGAGCCAGCTATACGAGCAGTACTTC
J gene: TRBJ1-1; clone size: NA; D gene: NA; V gene: TRBV11-2; CDR3 protein: CASSLDLYTEAFF; CDR3 DNA: TGTGCCAGCAGCTTAGATCTGTACACTGAAGCTTTCTTT
J gene: TRBJ2-1; clone size: few; D gene: NA; V gene: TRBV5-6; CDR3 protein: CASSARAHLNEQFF; CDR3 DNA: TGTGCCAGCAGTGCGCGAGCCCACCTAAATGAGCAGTTCTTC
J gene: TRBJ2-5; clone size: NA; D gene: TRBD2; V gene: TRBV19; CDR3 protein: CASSISTSGGVETQYF; CDR3 DNA: TGTGCCAGTAGTATTAGTACTAGCGGGGGGGTAGAGACCCAGTACTTC